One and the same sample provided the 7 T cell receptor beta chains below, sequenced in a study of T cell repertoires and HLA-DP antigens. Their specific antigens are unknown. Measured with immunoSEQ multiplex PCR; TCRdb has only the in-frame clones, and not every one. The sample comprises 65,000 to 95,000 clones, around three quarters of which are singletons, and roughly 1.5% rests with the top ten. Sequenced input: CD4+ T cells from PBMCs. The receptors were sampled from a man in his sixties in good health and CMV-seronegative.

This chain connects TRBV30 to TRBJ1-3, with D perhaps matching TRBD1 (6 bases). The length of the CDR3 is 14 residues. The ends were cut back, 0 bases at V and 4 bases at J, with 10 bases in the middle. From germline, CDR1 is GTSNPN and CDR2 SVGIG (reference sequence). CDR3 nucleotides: TGTGCCTGGAGTGTCAACAGGGTCGGAAACACCATATATTTT. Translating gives CAWSVNRVGNTIYF.

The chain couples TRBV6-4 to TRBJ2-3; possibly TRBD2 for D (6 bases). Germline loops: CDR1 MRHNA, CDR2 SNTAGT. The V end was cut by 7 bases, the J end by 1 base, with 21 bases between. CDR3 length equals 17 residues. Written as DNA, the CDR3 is TGTGCCAGCATCCCAATCTTTAGCGGAAACGGCACAGATACGCAGTATTTT. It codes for CASIPIFSGNGTDTQYF.

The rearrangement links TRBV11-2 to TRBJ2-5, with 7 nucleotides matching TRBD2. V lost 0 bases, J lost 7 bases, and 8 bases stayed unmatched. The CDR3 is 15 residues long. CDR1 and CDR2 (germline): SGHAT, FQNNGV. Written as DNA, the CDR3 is TGTGCCAGCAGCTTAGAGGCGGGAGTGCCCGGGACCCAGTACTTC. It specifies CASSLEAGVPGTQYF.

The CDR3 loop is CASSLGLATDTQYF. The CDR3 nucleotides read TGCGCCAGCAGCTTGGGATTAGCCACAGATACGCAGTATTTT. The rearrangement joins TRBV5-1 to TRBJ2-3; D is uncertain. There are 14 residues in the CDR3. The V end lost 0 bases, the J end lost 2 bases, and 7 bases lay between the germline ends. CDR1 is SGHRS, CDR2 YFSETQ, per germline.

The CDR3 here is CASSQGPGLAGPGETQYF. CDR3 nucleotide sequence: TGCGCCAGCAGCCAGGGGCCGGGACTAGCGGGGCCCGGGGAGACCCAGTACTTC. The chain is built from TRBV4-3 and TRBJ2-5, with TRBD2 matching over 13 bases. Germline CDR1 is LGHNA and CDR2 is YSLEER. V lost 3 bases and J lost 5; bases outside the gene matches: 12. The CDR3 spans 18 residues.

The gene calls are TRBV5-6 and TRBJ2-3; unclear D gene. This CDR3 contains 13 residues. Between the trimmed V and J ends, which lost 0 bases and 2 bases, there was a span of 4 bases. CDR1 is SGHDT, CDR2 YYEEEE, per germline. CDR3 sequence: CASSLVDTDTQYF. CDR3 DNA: TGTGCCAGCAGCTTGGTAGACACAGATACGCAGTATTTT.

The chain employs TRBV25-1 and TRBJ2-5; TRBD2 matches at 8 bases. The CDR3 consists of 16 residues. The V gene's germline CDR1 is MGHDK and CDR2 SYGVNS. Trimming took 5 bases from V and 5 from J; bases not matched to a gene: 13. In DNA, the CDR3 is TGTGCCAGCAGTTTCCATAGCGGGGCCGGTAGCGAGACCCAGTACTTC. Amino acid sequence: CASSFHSGAGSETQYF.